These T cell receptor beta chains were read from a single sample in a study of cytomegalovirus exposure and HLA in healthy donors. Measured with immunoSEQ multiplex PCR; TCRdb has only the in-frame clones, and not every one. The data contain 150,000 to 180,000 clones, roughly 72% of them seen just once; the ten biggest clones take up around 2.3%. Sequencing input: PBMCs. The receptor source for this set is a man aged 30-40 years in good health and CMV-seronegative. Both conserved end residues are part of each CDR3. D genes are given only for firm matches. Size values are once, few and many counts, or a class for expanded clones, and some rows have none.

NA NA TRBJ2-1 TRBV10-1 TGCGCTAGCCGAGGGTTAAATGAGCAGTTCTTC CASRGLNEQFF
NA NA TRBJ1-2 TRBV19 TGTGCCAGTAGTATAAACAGTCATGGAGGCTACACCTTC CASSINSHGGYTF
NA TRBD1 TRBJ2-6 TRBV29-1 TGCAGCGTCGGACAGGGGAGCTCTGGGGCCAACGTCCTGACTTTC CSVGQGSSGANVLTF
NA TRBD1 TRBJ2-7 TRBV27 TGTGCCAGCAGTAGCCCGGACAGGGGTGCCTACGAGCAGTACTTC CASSSPDRGAYEQYF
NA TRBD1 TRBJ1-4 TRBV2 TGTGCCAGCAGAGAGGACAGGGGGCATGAAAAACTGTTTTTT CASREDRGHEKLFF
NA NA TRBJ1-2 TRBV5-6 TGTGCCAGCAGCCGACCGGACAGCTACTATGGCTACACCTTC CASSRPDSYYGYTF
NA TRBD2 TRBJ2-5 TRBV6-1 TGTGTCAGCAGTGGCGGGACTAGCGGGCAAGAGACCCAGTACTTC CVSSGGTSGQETQYF
NA TRBD1 TRBJ2-2 TRBV28 TGTGCCAGCAGCTCCGGGACAGGGTTTGGCGGGGAGCTGTTTTTT CASSSGTGFGGELFF
NA NA TRBJ2-5 TRBV29-1 TGCAGCGTTGAAGATCAGTGGGGGGAAGGTGTGACCCAGTACTTC CSVEDQWGEGVTQYF
once TRBD1 TRBJ2-7 TRBV18 TGTGCCAGCTCACCGGGGACAGGGGGTTCCTACGAGCAGTACTTC CASSPGTGGSYEQYF
few NA TRBJ2-7 TRBV5-4 TGTGCCAGCAGCCGATTGGACGGGGATTACGAGCAGTACTTC CASSRLDGDYEQYF
once NA TRBJ1-6 TRBV4-2 TGTGCCAGCAGCCAAGCCCTGACAGCAGACAATTCACCCCTCAACTTT CASSQALTADNSPLNF
NA TRBD1 TRBJ2-2 TRBV7-8 TGTGCCAGCAGCTTAGGGACAGGGACCGGGGAGCTGTTTTTT CASSLGTGTGELFF
NA NA TRBJ2-7 TRBV28 TGTGCCAGCAGTACAGGAGAAACTATCTCCTACGAGCAGTACTTC CASSTGETISYEQYF
NA TRBD1 TRBJ2-7 TRBV5-5 TGTGCCAGCAGCATTGAGGGACAGACCTACGAGCAGTACTTC CASSIEGQTYEQYF
NA NA TRBJ1-1 TRBV28 TGTGCCAGCAGTTTATTGGCAGTGAACACTGAAGCTTTCTTT CASSLLAVNTEAFF
NA NA TRBJ1-1 TRBV4-2 TGTGCCAGCAGCCAAGCAGCCGGGGGAAGGATGAACACTGAAGCTTTCTTT CASSQAAGGRMNTEAFF
NA TRBD1 TRBJ1-2 TRBV7-9 TGTGCCAGCAGCATCCTGACAGGGGGCAATGGCTACACCTTC CASSILTGGNGYTF
NA NA TRBJ2-6 TRBV7-3 TGTGCCAGCAGCCCCCAAAGGACTGATAACTCTGGGGCCAACGTCCTGACTTTC CASSPQRTDNSGANVLTF
NA NA TRBJ2-1 TRBV29-1 TGCAGCGTCGCGGGACAGGAGCAGTTCTTC CSVAGQEQFF
NA NA TRBJ2-5 TRBV5-6 TGTGCCAGCAGCTTGACAGTCCAGCAAGAGACCCAGTACTTC CASSLTVQQETQYF
few TRBD2 TRBJ2-3 TRBV6-1 TGTGCCAGCAGTGTTGTGTTGGGACTAGCGGGGGATTTT CASSVVLGLAGDF
NA NA TRBJ2-5 TRBV10-3 TGTGCCATCAGTGTCGGGGGAGGGGGAGAGACCCAGTACTTC CAISVGGGGETQYF
NA NA TRBJ2-2 TRBV15 TGTGCCACCAGCCGCAGGGTAGCTGACACCGGGGAGCTGTTTTTT CATSRRVADTGELFF
NA TRBD1 TRBJ2-4 TRBV19 TGTGCCAGTAGTATTCAGGGGGCTGAAAACATTCAGTACTTC CASSIQGAENIQYF
NA NA TRBJ1-5 TRBV7-2 TGTGCCAGCACCTTACGGGTCGGTAATCAGCCCCAGCATTTT CASTLRVGNQPQHF
few NA TRBJ1-1 TRBV27 TGTGCCAGCAGGGGGCAGATGGACACTGAAGCTTTCTTT CASRGQMDTEAFF